Shown below are 21 T cell receptor beta chains from a single sample sequenced in a study of T cell repertoires in cytomegalovirus infection. TCRdb ran MiXCR on the reads and lists one entry per CDR3 protein. The table records roughly 640,000 distinct CDR3 sequences, approximately 25% of them present only once. The sample was CD8+ T cells from PBMCs. The receptors stem from a human donor in good health (CMV status not recorded). Some clones in this sample may be carry-over from other donors' samples.

The J gene is TRBJ1-4, the V gene TRBV7-9, with D possibly matching TRBD1 (5 bases). Per germline, CDR1 SEHNR and CDR2 FQNEAQ (reference sequence). V lost 3 bases to trimming and J lost 10 bases, with 15 bases between them. CDR3 size: 14 residues. DNA of the CDR3: TGTGCCAGCAGCTTCGTAAGGGGCGCGGGAAAACTGTTTTTT. As protein: CASSFVRGAGKLFF.

In this sample, this clonotype turned up a few times. V is TRBV28 and J is TRBJ2-1; no clear D gene. In germline, CDR1 is MDHEN, CDR2 SYDVKM. This CDR3 contains 11 residues. The V end lost 3 bases, the J end lost 10 bases, and 7 bases lay between the germline ends. The CDR3 reads CASSFRLEQFF. Written as DNA, the CDR3 is TGTGCCAGCAGTTTCCGTCTCGAGCAGTTCTTC.

This clonotype was observed many times. The chain joins TRBV12-3 or TRBV12-4 to TRBJ2-1; 7 bases are shared with TRBD2. CDR3 length: 13 residues. Trimming at V came to 7 bases and at J to 7 bases, leaving 7 bases not matched to a gene. The CDR3 DNA reads TGTGCCAGCACCCCGGGGGGAGGGAATGAGCAGTTCTTC. Encoded protein: CASTPGGGNEQFF.

In its sample, this clonotype was seen many times. The V gene is TRBV7-9, the J gene TRBJ2-5, with 10 bases aligning to TRBD2. The CDR3 consists of 16 residues. V shed 5 bases, J shed 5 bases, and the junction held 11 bases outside the gene matches. Germline lookup yields CDR1 SEHNR and CDR2 FQNEAQ (reference sequence). CDR3 region: CASSPDQRGGRETQYF. CDR3 sequence (DNA): TGTGCCAGCAGCCCTGACCAGCGGGGGGGCCGGGAGACCCAGTACTTC.

This clonotype was counted ten times or more. V usage is TRBV27 and J usage is TRBJ2-6, with 9 bases aligning to TRBD1. CDR3 length: 17 residues. Germline CDR1 and CDR2: MNHEY and SMNVEV (reference sequence). After removal of 5 bases from V and 0 bases from J, the junction contained 5 bases not matched to a gene. CDR3 sequence: CASSTGGVPSGANVLTF. CDR3 bases: TGTGCCAGCAGTACAGGGGGCGTACCCTCTGGGGCCAACGTCCTGACTTTC.

This clonotype was detected many times. V is TRBV6-5 and J is TRBJ1-1; D gene unclear. CDR3 length: 14 residues. Germline assignment: CDR1 MNHEY and CDR2 SVGAGI. V was shortened by 3 bases and J by 1 base, with 9 bases between the two germline ends. In DNA, the CDR3 is TGTGCCAGCAGTTATACCGGGAAGAACACTGAAGCTTTCTTT. It codes for CASSYTGKNTEAFF.

This clonotype has just a few counts. V and J are TRBV10-3 and TRBJ1-1; TRBD1 matches 9 bases. The CDR3 contains 17 residues. V lost 8 bases and J lost 2; bases outside the gene matches: 15. CDR1 is ENHRY and CDR2 is SYGVKD in the germline V gene. DNA for the CDR3: TGTGCCATCCTAGTAACGGGGAAGGACAGGGGAAACACTGAAGCTTTCTTT. Protein product: CAILVTGKDRGNTEAFF.

Points on this clonotype: A clone one base away is much larger, so this may be a read error. The V and J genes are TRBV7-6 and TRBJ2-3; 7 bases are shared with TRBD1. The CDR3 has 15 amino acids. Germline V gives CDR1 SGHVS, CDR2 FNYEAQ. The V segment lost 0 bases and the J segment 4 bases; nucleotides outside the gene matches: 4. CDR3 DNA sequence: TGTGCCAGCAGCTTAGCGAGGGGGCCCGCAGATACGCAGTATTTT. Translation: CASSLARGPADTQYF. Full variable domain (remainder filled in from reference TRBV7-6 and TRBJ2-3): GAGVSQSPRYKVTKRGQDVALRCDPISGHVSLYWYRQALGQGPEFLTYFNYEAQQDKSGLPNDRFSAERPEGSISTLTIQRTEQRDSAMYRCASSLARGPADTQYFGPGTRLTVL.

The chain carries TRBV12-3 or TRBV12-4 and TRBJ2-3; D possibly corresponds to TRBD1 (8 bases). The ends were cut back, 3 bases at V and 4 bases at J, with 26 bases in the middle. There are 19 residues in the CDR3. In nucleotides, the CDR3 is TGTGCCAGCAGTTTTGAAGTCGGAGGACCTACAGGGGGGGCAGATACGCAGTATTTT. This encodes CASSFEVGGPTGGADTQYF.

This clonotype has a handful of counts. The rearrangement joins TRBV10-3 to TRBJ1-1; 8 nucleotides agree with TRBD1. Unmatched junction bases numbered 25, after V lost 5 bases and J lost 5 bases. Germline V gene data show CDR1 as ENHRY and CDR2 as SYGVKD. This CDR3 has 20 amino acids. Written as DNA, the CDR3 is TGTGCCATCAGTCTAACTCCAAAGTCCCGGGACAGGTATCGGGGTACTGAAGCTTTCTTT. This sequence encodes CAISLTPKSRDRYRGTEAFF.

The chain joins TRBV12-3 or TRBV12-4 to TRBJ2-2; D possibly corresponds to TRBD1 (6 bases). This CDR3 is built from 13 residues. CDR3 loop: CATTGSATGELFF. DNA for the CDR3: TGTGCTACTACAGGGTCGGCCACCGGGGAGCTGTTTTTT.

This clonotype was counted ten times or more. The J gene is TRBJ1-1, the V gene TRBV7-8; 10 bases agree with TRBD1. Germline values: CDR1 SGHVS, CDR2 FQNEAQ. The CDR3 length is 14 residues. V shed 5 bases and J 8 bases; nucleotides not matched to a gene: 8. The CDR3: CASSTLGQGLEAFF. The CDR3 DNA follows: TGTGCCAGCAGCACCCTGGGACAGGGGCTAGAAGCTTTCTTT.

This sequence joins TRBV3-1 and TRBJ2-7; D not resolved. Germline V gene lookup returns CDR1 LGHDT and CDR2 YNNKEL (reference sequence). The V end lost 3 bases, the J end lost 5 bases, and 8 bases lay between the germline ends. The CDR3 loop spans 12 amino acids. The CDR3: CASSQKIHEQYF. The CDR3 DNA reads TGTGCCAGCAGCCAGAAGATACACGAGCAGTACTTC.

The J gene is TRBJ1-3, the V gene TRBV7-9, with TRBD1 identical over 7 bases. Germline trimming cut 5 bases from V and 2 bases from J; bases unmatched to any gene: 9. The CDR3 loop spans 16 amino acids. Germline loops: CDR1 SEHNR, CDR2 FQNEAQ (reference sequence). The CDR3 is CASSHLQGRTGNTIYF. The CDR3 nucleotides read TGTGCCAGCAGCCACTTACAGGGGAGAACTGGAAACACCATATATTTT.

This clonotype has more than one count but fewer than ten. This rearrangement joins TRBV20-1 to TRBJ2-1; 8 nucleotides align to TRBD2. The CDR3 has 19 residues. The V and J ends lost 3 bases and 4 bases, in that order; junction bases with no gene match: 20. The germline V gene has CDR1 DFQATT and CDR2 SNEGSKA (reference sequence). CDR3 amino acids: CSASQNSGTRGLGYNEQFF. Written as DNA, the CDR3 is TGCAGTGCTAGCCAAAATTCCGGGACTAGAGGATTAGGATACAATGAGCAGTTCTTC.

The chain is built from TRBV29-1 and TRBJ1-2; D not certain. V was shortened by 4 bases and J by 4 bases, with 22 bases between the two germline ends. This CDR3 comprises 16 residues. CDR1 is SQVTM, CDR2 ANQGSEA, per germline. CDR3 in DNA: TGCAGCGTTGTCAGTAGCAAGGAGAACAGTCTCTATGGCTACACCTTC. Its translation: CSVVSSKENSLYGYTF.

Comments on this clonotype: A much more abundant neighbour one base away suggests this may be a read error. V and J are TRBV7-9 and TRBJ1-4; TRBD1 agrees at 7 bases. The CDR3 is 14 residues long. In germline, CDR1 is SEHNR, CDR2 FQNEAQ (reference sequence). The CDR3 spells CAGSPSGTAEKLFF. The CDR3 DNA is TGTGCCGGCAGCCCTTCCGGGACAGCCGAAAAACTGTTTTTT. Full variable domain (missing parts from reference TRBV7-9 and TRBJ1-4): DTGVSQNPRHKITKRGQNVTFRCDPISEHNRLYWYRQTLGQGPEFLTYFQNEAQLEKSRLLSDRFSAERPKGSFSTLEIQRTEQGDSAMYLCAGSPSGTAEKLFFGSGTQLSVL.

The gene calls are TRBV7-3 and TRBJ2-3; 10 bases map to TRBD1. The ends lost 8 bases at V and 4 bases at J; junction bases unmatched: 6. Germline V gives CDR1 SGHTA, CDR2 FQGTGA. This CDR3 is built from 14 residues. CDR3 loop: CASRDRGFPDTQYF. CDR3 DNA: TGTGCCAGCCGGGACAGGGGTTTTCCAGATACGCAGTATTTT.

This clonotype occurred a few times. This chain links TRBV28 with TRBJ2-7; D may be TRBD1 (5 bases). The V gene lost 2 bases and the J gene lost 4 bases, with 9 bases spanning the gap. Germline V gene lookup returns CDR1 MDHEN and CDR2 SYDVKM. CDR3 length equals 13 residues. DNA of the CDR3: TGTGCCAGCAGTTTAAGGGGCGTATACGAGCAGTACGTC. Translation: CASSLRGVYEQYV.

This clonotype was recorded at least ten times. The genes are TRBV7-2 and TRBJ1-2; unclear D gene. V was pared by 3 bases and J by 4 bases, with 12 bases between. The CDR3 loop spans 14 amino acids. The V gene's germline CDR1 is SGHTA and CDR2 FQGNSA. CDR3 in amino acids: CASSLNVGSYGYTF. The CDR3 coding sequence is TGTGCCAGCAGCTTGAATGTGGGAAGCTATGGCTACACCTTC.

This clonotype came up many times. The chain has TRBV5-1 and TRBJ2-7; 12 bases are shared with TRBD1. Per the germline V gene, CDR1 is SGHRS and CDR2 is YFSETQ. V lost 4 bases and J lost 5; bases outside the gene matches: 13. CDR3 length: 17 residues. The CDR3 DNA sequence: TGCGCCAGCAGCACCACCCCCGGGACAGGGGGCATCGACGAGCAGTACTTC. Protein: CASSTTPGTGGIDEQYF.